These T cell receptor beta chains were read from a single sample in a study of identical twins. Using its own MiXCR run on the 5' RACE reads, TCRdb lists one record per CDR3 protein. Among around 490,000 distinct CDR3 sequences listed, 14% were seen once. These same records also appear under a second study, on yellow fever vaccine responses in identical twins.

Sequenced sample: CD4+ T cells sorted from blood. The receptors stem from a woman younger than 30 in good health. CDR3s include the opening cysteine and the closing phenylalanine or tryptophan. D genes are given only for firm matches. Clone size is given for some rows only: seen once, a few or many times, or a class if the clone is expanded.

CDR3 length	D gene	clone size	J gene	V gene	CDR3 DNA	CDR3 protein
15	NA	few	TRBJ2-4	TRBV5-1	TGCGCCAGCAGCTTGGCCGGTCCAGGACGTGAGATTCAGTACTTC	CASSLAGPGREIQYF
13	NA	few	TRBJ2-7	TRBV12-3/TRBV12-4	TGTGCCAGCAGTTTTGCGCCAATTTACGAGCAGTACTTC	CASSFAPIYEQYF
18	NA	NA	TRBJ2-7	TRBV9	TGTGCCAGCAGCGTAGAGGGCGGTTTTGGGGGGCAAACCTACGAGCAGTACTTC	CASSVEGGFGGQTYEQYF
17	NA	NA	TRBJ2-1	TRBV11-1	TGTGCCAGCAGCTTAACGGGAGTTTCCGGGGGCAGGAATGAGCAGTTCTTC	CASSLTGVSGGRNEQFF
12	NA	few	TRBJ1-1	TRBV5-1	TGCGCCAGCAGCTTGGAAGGGGATGTAGCTTTCTTT	CASSLEGDVAFF
12	NA	NA	TRBJ1-4	TRBV7-9	TGTGCCAGCCCCAGGTATAAGGAAAAACTGTTTTTT	CASPRYKEKLFF
14	NA	few	TRBJ2-2	TRBV5-1	TGCGCCAGCAGCTCCCATACGGACACCGGGGAGCTGTTTTTT	CASSSHTDTGELFF
15	NA	few	TRBJ2-5	TRBV20-1	TGCAGTGCCCTAATACTAGTAACATTCCAAGAGACCCAGTACTTC	CSALILVTFQETQYF
13	NA	NA	TRBJ2-7	TRBV24-1	TGTGCCACCAGTGATATGGTGAGGGGGGAGCAGTACTTC	CATSDMVRGEQYF
14	TRBD1	NA	TRBJ2-5	TRBV4-2	TGTGCCAGCAGCCCCGACAGGGGGCGAGAGACCCAGTACTTC	CASSPDRGRETQYF
14	NA	few	TRBJ2-3	TRBV5-1	TGCGCCAGCAGCGCCGGACAGCAAGGGGGGGCGCAGTATTTT	CASSAGQQGGAQYF
15	NA	NA	TRBJ2-7	TRBV6-2/TRBV6-3	TGTGCCAGCAGTTACTCGACACCGAATACCTACGAGCAGTACTTC	CASSYSTPNTYEQYF
15	TRBD1	few	TRBJ2-1	TRBV12-3/TRBV12-4	TGTGCCAGCAGGCGGACAGGGTCACTGAACAATGAGCAGTTCTTC	CASRRTGSLNNEQFF
15	NA	NA	TRBJ2-1	TRBV7-9	TGTGCCAGCAGCTTAGCGCTAACAGATAACAATGAGCAGTTCTTC	CASSLALTDNNEQFF
16	TRBD2	NA	TRBJ2-5	TRBV11-2	TGTGCCAGCAGCTTGGGGACTAGCGGGAGGTGGGAGACCCAGTACTTC	CASSLGTSGRWETQYF
13	NA	NA	TRBJ1-1	TRBV6-2/TRBV6-3	TGTGCCAGCAACAAAGACCGGGTCACTGAAGCTTTCTTT	CASNKDRVTEAFF
16	TRBD2	NA	TRBJ2-7	TRBV5-1	TGCGCCAGCAGCTCCGGGACTAGCGGGCCGGGCTACGAGCAGTACTTC	CASSSGTSGPGYEQYF
12	TRBD1	few	TRBJ2-7	TRBV12-3/TRBV12-4	TGTGCCAGCAGAGGGACAGGGGGCAAGCAGTACTTC	CASRGTGGKQYF
14	TRBD2	NA	TRBJ2-7	TRBV28	TGTGCCAGCAGTTGGGAGGGGTCCTCCTACGAGCAGTACTTC	CASSWEGSSYEQYF
16	TRBD1	few	TRBJ2-5	TRBV10-3	TGTGCCATCAGTGAGGGGCAGGGGGCTGGCCAAGAGACCCAGTACTTC	CAISEGQGAGQETQYF
15	NA	NA	TRBJ2-6	TRBV20-1	TGCAGTGCCCGGCCAGCAGGGACCGGGGCCAACGTCCTGACTTTC	CSARPAGTGANVLTF
15	TRBD2	few	TRBJ2-3	TRBV5-4	TGTGCCAGCAGCTTCGTGGGGAGGGGCACAGATACGCAGTATTTT	CASSFVGRGTDTQYF
12	NA	few	TRBJ1-5	TRBV10-3	TGTGCCGGACGGGACGGCAATCAGCCCCAGCATTTT	CAGRDGNQPQHF
12	TRBD1	NA	TRBJ1-5	TRBV6-2/TRBV6-3	TGTGCCAGCCGGACAGGTTATCAGCCCCAGCATTTT	CASRTGYQPQHF
12	NA	many	TRBJ2-3	TRBV29-1	TGCAGCGTTGCCTTAAGCGCAGATACGCAGTATTTT	CSVALSADTQYF